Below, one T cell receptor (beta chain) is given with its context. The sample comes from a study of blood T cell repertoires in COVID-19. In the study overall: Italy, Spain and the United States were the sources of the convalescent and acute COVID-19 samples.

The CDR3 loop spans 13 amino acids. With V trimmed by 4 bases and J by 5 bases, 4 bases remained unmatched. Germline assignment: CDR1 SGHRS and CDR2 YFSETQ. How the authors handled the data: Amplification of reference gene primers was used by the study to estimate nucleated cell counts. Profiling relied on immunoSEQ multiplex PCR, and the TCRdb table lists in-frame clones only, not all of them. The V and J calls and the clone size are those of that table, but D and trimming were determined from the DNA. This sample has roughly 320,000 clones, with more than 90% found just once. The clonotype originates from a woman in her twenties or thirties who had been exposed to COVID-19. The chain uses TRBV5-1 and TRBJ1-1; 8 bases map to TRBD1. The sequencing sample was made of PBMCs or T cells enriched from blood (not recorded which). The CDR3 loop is CASSPRGRTEAFF. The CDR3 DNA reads TGCGCCAGCAGCCCCAGGGGGCGGACTGAAGCTTTCTTT.